A single T cell receptor (beta chain) is shown here with its context. Antigen specificity is unknown. This specimen comes from a study of CD8 T cells in ankylosing spondylitis. General study findings and limits: Past studies reported some motif variants in reactive arthritis synovial fluid and blood. Blood of patients with ankylosing spondylitis appeared to be characterized by a TCR beta motif of eight highly homologous variants. A CD8+ phenotype characterized the disease-linked clones, which were relatively rare in peripheral blood.

Scientists made TCR beta libraries using quantitative 5'-RACE with molecular barcodes. TCRdb processed the 5' RACE reads anew with MiXCR; each CDR3 protein has one entry. The table includes under 200,000 distinct CDR3 sequences, around 9.6% detected once. The TCR was taken from a female donor with ankylosing spondylitis or in good health (not recorded which). Sequencing was performed on blood, either unsorted or a sorted T cell fraction (not recorded which).

CDR3 sequence (DNA): TGTGCCAGCAGTTACCAAACAGGGGGCGGGGAGCTGTTTTTT. Its translation is CASSYQTGGGELFF. This chain joins TRBV6-5 and TRBJ2-2, with TRBD1 matching 8 bases. This CDR3 comprises 14 residues. Per the germline V gene, CDR1 is MNHEY and CDR2 is SVGAGI. J was trimmed by 7 bases and V by 2 bases; bases with no gene match: 3.